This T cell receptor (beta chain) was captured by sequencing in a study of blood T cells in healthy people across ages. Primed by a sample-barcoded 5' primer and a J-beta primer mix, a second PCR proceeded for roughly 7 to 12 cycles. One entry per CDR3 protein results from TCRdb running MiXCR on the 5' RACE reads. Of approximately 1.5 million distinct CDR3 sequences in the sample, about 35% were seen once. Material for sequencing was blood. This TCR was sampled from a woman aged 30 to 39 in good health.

The CDR3 sequence: CASSSPGGRADTQYF. Here the CDR3 DNA reads TGCGCCAGCAGCTCCCCAGGGGGAAGGGCAGATACGCAGTATTTT. The chain uses TRBV5-1 and TRBJ2-3; TRBD1 matches 7 bases. The CDR3 contains 15 residues. Unmatched junction bases numbered 8, after V lost 3 bases and J lost 4 bases. The germline CDR1 and CDR2 sequences are SGHRS and YFSETQ.